This passage covers 4 T cell receptor beta chains from one sample sequenced in a study of cytomegalovirus exposure and HLA in healthy donors. It was with 60 Vbeta and 13 Jbeta primers that the PCR ran. The protocol was immunoSEQ multiplex PCR, while the TCRdb copy is restricted to in-frame clones and leaves out a portion. The table records 100,000 or so clones, around four fifths of them present only once. Source material: PBMCs. The receptors were gathered from a middle-aged woman in good health and CMV-seropositive.

This clone was seen a single time. The genes are TRBV4-1 and TRBJ1-5; 8 positions agree with TRBD1. The CDR3 totals 17 residues. From germline, CDR1 is MGHRA and CDR2 YSYEKL. J lost 0 bases, V lost 5 bases, and 9 bases had no gene match. The CDR3 bases are TGCGCCAGCAGCAGACGACAGGGGCACGATAGCAATCAGCCCCAGCATTTT. Translated, it gives CASSRRQGHDSNQPQHF.

The CDR3 coding sequence is TGTGCCAGCACCAAAGGATCGTCTTCTAGCGGGAGGACCTCCTACAATGAGCAGTTCTTC. It specifies CASTKGSSSSGRTSYNEQFF. V gene TRBV4-2 combines with J gene TRBJ2-1, with 11 bases aligning to TRBD2. CDR1 and CDR2 (germline): LGHNA, YNFKEQ. This CDR3 has 20 residues. V lost 7 bases to trimming and J lost 0 bases; unmatched junction nucleotides: 17.

V gene TRBV6-1 combines with J gene TRBJ2-7; a possible D gene is TRBD2 (5 bases). This CDR3 is built from 13 residues. The germline CDR1 and CDR2 sequences are MNHNS and SASEGT. The V and J ends lost 1 base and 7 bases respectively, with 11 bases between them. Here the CDR3 reads CASSEVSGGEQYF. CDR3 in DNA: TGTGCCAGCAGTGAAGTGTCTGGCGGGGAGCAGTACTTC.

In this sample, this clone turned up a few times. The chain combines TRBV11-2 with TRBJ1-2; D call uncertain. CDR1 is SGHAT and CDR2 is FQNNGV in the germline V gene. The CDR3 length is 14 residues. Trimming removed 2 bases at V and 5 bases at J, with 12 bases between. The CDR3 DNA reads TGTGCCAGCAGCTTACGTAGTAGAGCGTATGGCTACACCTTC. This gives the protein CASSLRSRAYGYTF.